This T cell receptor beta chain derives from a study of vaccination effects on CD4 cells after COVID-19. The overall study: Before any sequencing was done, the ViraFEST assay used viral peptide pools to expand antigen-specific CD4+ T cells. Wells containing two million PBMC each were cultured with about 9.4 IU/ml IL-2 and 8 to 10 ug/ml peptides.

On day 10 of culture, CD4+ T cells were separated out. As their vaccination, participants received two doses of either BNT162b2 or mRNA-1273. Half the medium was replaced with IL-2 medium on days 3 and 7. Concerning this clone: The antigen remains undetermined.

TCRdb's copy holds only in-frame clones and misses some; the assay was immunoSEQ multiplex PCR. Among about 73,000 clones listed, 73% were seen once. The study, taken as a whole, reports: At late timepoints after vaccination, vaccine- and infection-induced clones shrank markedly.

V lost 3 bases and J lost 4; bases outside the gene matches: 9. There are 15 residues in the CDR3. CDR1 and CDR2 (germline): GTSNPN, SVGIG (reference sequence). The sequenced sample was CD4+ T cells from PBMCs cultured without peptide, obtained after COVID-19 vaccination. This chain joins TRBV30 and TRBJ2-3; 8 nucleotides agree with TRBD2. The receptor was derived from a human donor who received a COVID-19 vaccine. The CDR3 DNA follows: TGTGCCTGGAGCCCACTGAGGACTAGCCCAGATACGCAGTATTTT. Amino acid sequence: CAWSPLRTSPDTQYF. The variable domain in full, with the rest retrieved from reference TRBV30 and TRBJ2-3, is SQTIHQWPATLVQPVGSPLSLECTVEGTSNPNLYWYRQAAGRGLQLLFYSVGIGQISSEVPQNLSASRPQDRQFILSSKKLLLSDSGFYLCAWSPLRTSPDTQYFGPGTRLTVL.